The 27 T cell receptor beta chains listed next were all sequenced from one sample in a study of Graves' ophthalmopathy and Graves' hyperthyroidism. Amplifying from RNA transcripts, the study obtained TCR beta CDR3 regions. Scientists carried out first-round RT-PCR using HTBI primers and then a second-round multiplex PCR. From the multiplex PCR reads, TCRdb called clonotypes with MiXCR, one entry per CDR3 protein. This sample has about 210,000 distinct CDR3 sequences, with around 30% found just once. Sequencing was performed on peripheral blood. Source of these receptors: a man aged 45-65 years with Graves' ophthalmopathy.

This clonotype appeared many times. The chain has TRBV3-1 and TRBJ2-7; no clear D gene. V was clipped by 4 bases and J by 2 bases, with 15 bases between them. The germline V gene has CDR1 LGHDT and CDR2 YNNKEL (reference sequence). The CDR3 consists of 15 residues. This CDR3 reads CASSPGILKAYEQYF. The CDR3 nucleotides are TGTGCCAGCAGCCCGGGTATTCTCAAGGCCTACGAGCAGTACTTC.

V gene TRBV14 combines with J gene TRBJ2-7; D is uncertain. Trimming took 5 bases from V and 6 from J, leaving 11 bases between them. From germline, CDR1 is SGHDN and CDR2 FVKESK. This CDR3 is 12 amino acids long. CDR3 amino acids: CASSFVPGEQYF. The CDR3 coding sequence is TGTGCCAGCAGCTTCGTACCCGGCGAGCAGTACTTC.

There are many counts of this clonotype. This sequence joins TRBV7-3 and TRBJ2-2; no clear D. Trimming shortened V by 2 bases and J by 5 bases, and 6 bases separated the two germline ends. Germline V lookup: CDR1 SGHTA, CDR2 FQGTGA. The length of the CDR3 is 13 residues. CDR3 in amino acids: CASSLSLTGELFF. CDR3 DNA sequence: TGTGCCAGCAGCTTATCTTTGACCGGGGAGCTGTTTTTT.

The V call is TRBV6-4, the J call TRBJ1-2, with D perhaps TRBD1 (6 bases). CDR1 is MRHNA and CDR2 is SNTAGT in the germline V gene. The CDR3 consists of 17 residues. Trimming removed 5 bases from V and 3 bases from J, with 22 bases in between. CDR3 sequence (DNA): TGTGCCAGCAGTAGACTCGATGGGGGCGTGCGGGACTATGGCTACACCTTC. Protein: CASSRLDGGVRDYGYTF.

This clonotype was counted many times. The chain has TRBV13 and TRBJ2-5; D may match TRBD1 or TRBD2 (5 bases each). The CDR3 has 13 residues. Germline V CDR1 and CDR2: PRHDT, FYEKMQ (reference sequence). V shed 3 bases and J shed 5 bases, with 10 bases lying between them. The CDR3 DNA follows: TGTGCCAGCAGCTTTCGATGGGGGGAGACCCAGTACTTC. It codes for CASSFRWGETQYF.

The chain uses TRBV6-1 and TRBJ1-6; a possible D gene is TRBD1 (5 bases). The germline V gene encodes CDR1 MNHNS and CDR2 SASEGT. Trimming cost V 5 bases and J 9 bases, with 17 bases left between them. This CDR3 has 15 residues. The CDR3 is CASSPTGHAGSPLHF. CDR3 in DNA: TGTGCCAGCAGTCCTACAGGCCACGCCGGTTCACCCCTCCACTTT.

This clonotype was counted ten times or more. The rearrangement uses TRBV5-1 and TRBJ2-2; D not certain. Germline values: CDR1 SGHRS, CDR2 YFSETQ. V was trimmed by 1 base and J by 0 bases, leaving 7 bases between them. The CDR3 covers 15 residues. CDR3 loop: CASSLTRTNTGELFF. CDR3 nucleotide sequence: TGCGCCAGCAGCTTGACTCGTACGAACACCGGGGAGCTGTTTTTT.

The CDR3, as DNA: TGTGCCATCAGTGGAGGGAAGATAGAGACCCAGTACTTC. Encoded protein: CAISGGKIETQYF. The genes are TRBV10-3 and TRBJ2-5, with D possibly TRBD2 on 5 matching bases. The CDR3 consists of 13 residues. V lost 4 bases and J lost 4, with 10 bases in between. Germline lookup yields CDR1 ENHRY and CDR2 SYGVKD.

The rearrangement joins TRBV10-3 to TRBJ1-2, with 7 bases matching TRBD1. The CDR3 consists of 13 residues. The germline CDR1 and CDR2 sequences are ENHRY and SYGVKD. The J segment lost 6 bases and the V segment lost 7 bases, leaving 8 bases of the junction unmatched. In DNA form, the CDR3 reads TGTGCCATCACCACGGGACAGACGGATGGCTACACCTTC. Residues: CAITTGQTDGYTF.

The chain carries TRBV24-1 and TRBJ2-7; the D call may be TRBD1 or TRBD2 (5 bases each). Trimming shortened V by 0 bases and J by 6 bases, and 17 bases separated the two germline ends. The CDR3 has 16 residues. CDR1 and CDR2 from the germline V gene are KGHDR and SFDVKD. This CDR3 reads CATSDLVVQGGGEQYF. CDR3 nucleotide sequence: TGTGCCACCAGTGATTTGGTTGTGCAGGGTGGAGGCGAGCAGTACTTC.

At least ten counts were recorded for this clonotype. Written as DNA, the CDR3 is TGCAGCGCCCGGGACGCGCACGCCGGGGAGCTGTTTTTT. This codes for CSARDAHAGELFF. The chain couples TRBV29-1 to TRBJ2-2, with D perhaps assigned TRBD1 or TRBD2 (5 bases each). Germline lookup yields CDR1 SQVTM and CDR2 ANQGSEA. This CDR3 has 13 amino acids. Between the trimmed V and J ends, which lost 7 bases and 6 bases, there was a span of 15 bases.

This clonotype was observed many times. The V gene is TRBV7-6, the J gene TRBJ2-5, with D perhaps assigned TRBD1 or TRBD2 (6 bases each). V dropped 1 base and J dropped 4 bases, with 13 bases sitting between them. The CDR3 runs 15 residues. Germline V gene sequence: CDR1 SGHVS, CDR2 FNYEAQ. Here the CDR3 reads CASSLGRGGSETQYF. The CDR3 nucleotides read TGTGCCAGCAGCTTAGGCAGGGGAGGTTCAGAGACCCAGTACTTC.

This clonotype was found many times. The chain carries TRBV6-5 and TRBJ1-6; D unclear. Germline assignment: CDR1 MNHEY and CDR2 SVGAGI. V was trimmed by 2 bases and J by 8 bases, leaving 22 bases between them. The CDR3 is 18 residues long. CDR3 sequence reads: CASSYLDRARFRDSPLHF. For the CDR3, the DNA is TGTGCCAGCAGTTACCTTGACCGGGCCCGGTTTCGCGATTCACCCCTCCACTTT.

This clonotype came up many times. The chain carries TRBV20-1 and TRBJ2-2; 9 bases map to TRBD2. Germline V gives CDR1 DFQATT, CDR2 SNEGSKA (reference sequence). Losses at the gene ends were 5 bases for V and 3 bases for J; bases not matched to a gene: 1. This CDR3 is 13 amino acids long. The CDR3 DNA reads as TGCAGTGCTCTAGCGGGATACACCGGGGAGCTGTTTTTT. It specifies CSALAGYTGELFF.

At least ten counts were recorded for this clonotype. A read error is possible here, since a much larger clone lies one base away. The chain couples TRBV6-1 to TRBJ1-6, with D perhaps matching TRBD1 (6 bases). The germline V gene has CDR1 MNHNS and CDR2 SASEGT. The CDR3 is 15 residues long. The CDR3 nucleotides read TGTGCCAGCAAAGTACAGGGATGGGTGAATTCACCCCTCTACTTT. It yields the protein CASKVQGWVNSPLYF.

This clonotype appeared many times. J is TRBJ2-7 and V is TRBV20-1, with 7 bases matching TRBD1. CDR3 length equals 11 residues. The V gene end was trimmed by 8 bases and the J gene end by 2 bases; junction bases not matched to a gene: 3. Germline V gene lookup returns CDR1 DFQATT and CDR2 SNEGSKA (reference sequence). The CDR3 spells CSRQGPYEQYF. The CDR3 DNA reads as TGCAGTAGACAGGGACCCTACGAGCAGTACTTC.

This clonotype was seen a single time. V and J are TRBV28 and TRBJ2-7; 7 nucleotides line up with TRBD1. Germline assignment: CDR1 MDHEN and CDR2 SYDVKM. This CDR3 spans 14 amino acids. With 7 bases clipped from V and 2 bases from J, the junction kept 8 bases outside the gene matches. In DNA, the CDR3 is TGTGCCAGCACTCGGCGGCAGGGGGCCTACGAGCAGTACTTC. Amino acid sequence: CASTRRQGAYEQYF.

This clonotype was seen more than once but under ten times. V is TRBV6-1 and J is TRBJ1-3; no clear D. Germline CDR1 and CDR2: MNHNS and SASEGT. The CDR3 has 15 amino acids. Trimming shortened V by 7 bases and J by 4 bases, and 17 bases separated the two germline ends. CDR3 sequence reads: CASTQTGVGGNTIYF. In nucleotides, the CDR3 is TGTGCCAGCACCCAAACTGGGGTGGGCGGAAACACCATATATTTT.

This clonotype has at least ten counts. V gene TRBV4-1 combines with J gene TRBJ2-5; 15 bases are shared with TRBD2. This CDR3 is built from 17 residues. The trim removed 1 base at V and 4 bases at J, leaving 4 bases unmatched. The germline V gene encodes CDR1 MGHRA and CDR2 YSYEKL. The CDR3 DNA reads as TGCGCCAGCAGCCAAGCCGGACTAGCGGGAGGGGGAGAGACCCAGTACTTC. Translated, it gives CASSQAGLAGGGETQYF.

There are many counts of this clonotype. The chain carries TRBV7-9 and TRBJ2-7; D is perhaps TRBD1 or TRBD2 (5 bases each). The V and J ends lost 5 bases and 6 bases respectively, with 14 bases between them. There are 13 residues in the CDR3. Germline CDR1 reads SEHNR; CDR2 reads FQNEAQ (reference sequence). The CDR3 DNA sequence: TGTGCCAGCAGCCGTACTGGGGGTGTCGAGCAGTACTTC. As protein: CASSRTGGVEQYF. The variable domain in full, with the rest retrieved from reference TRBV7-9 and TRBJ2-7, is DTGVSQNPRHKITKRGQNVTFRCDPISEHNRLYWYRQTLGQGPEFLTYFQNEAQLEKSRLLSDRFSAERPKGSFSTLEIQRTEQGDSAMYLCASSRTGGVEQYFGPGTRLTVT.

Ten or more counts support this clonotype. This chain joins TRBV5-1 and TRBJ1-1; the match to TRBD1 covers 7 bases. Unmatched junction bases numbered 8, after V lost 4 bases and J lost 5 bases. This CDR3 contains 14 residues. Germline CDR1 SGHRS, CDR2 YFSETQ. This chain's CDR3 is CASSATQGRTEAFF. CDR3 coding DNA: TGCGCCAGCAGCGCCACACAGGGGAGGACTGAAGCTTTCTTT.

The rearrangement joins TRBV19 to TRBJ1-6; 7 nucleotides align to TRBD1. There are 15 residues in the CDR3. J gave up 7 bases and V 5 bases, and 8 bases lay outside the gene matches. The germline gives CDR1 LNHDA, CDR2 SQIVND (reference sequence). The CDR3 DNA reads as TGTGCCAGTAGTTTTGGGGACAGTTGGAATTCACCCCTCCACTTT. Translation: CASSFGDSWNSPLHF. Full variable domain (rest looked up from reference TRBV19 and TRBJ1-6): DGGITQSPKYLFRKEGQNVTLSCEQNLNHDAMYWYRQDPGQGLRLIYYSQIVNDFQKGDIAEGYSVSREKKESFPLTVTSAQKNPTAFYLCASSFGDSWNSPLHFGNGTRLTVT.

The chain links TRBV28 to TRBJ1-2; D ambiguous. The CDR3 length is 13 residues. V was trimmed by 7 bases and J by 4 bases, leaving 13 bases between them. Germline CDR1 is MDHEN and CDR2 is SYDVKM. This CDR3 is CASTLGNSYGYTF. The CDR3 region has the DNA TGTGCCAGCACCTTGGGGAATTCCTATGGCTACACCTTC.

This clonotype was seen a few times. This CDR3 is CAWRTQETQYF. The CDR3 DNA sequence: TGTGCCTGGAGGACCCAAGAGACCCAGTACTTC. V gene TRBV30 combines with J gene TRBJ2-5; no reliable D call. CDR1 and CDR2 (germline): GTSNPN, SVGIG (reference sequence). The CDR3 has 11 amino acids. Trimming took 3 bases from V and 1 from J, leaving 3 bases between them.

This clonotype has ten or more counts. The genes are TRBV28 and TRBJ2-5, with 12 bases aligning to TRBD2. J lost 4 bases, V lost 6 bases, and 6 bases had no gene match. The CDR3 length is 15 residues. Germline CDR1 is MDHEN and CDR2 is SYDVKM. The CDR3 DNA sequence: TGTGCCAGCAGCCCCCCGGGACTAGCGGGAGAGACCCAGTACTTC. It specifies CASSPPGLAGETQYF. Filled out from reference TRBV28 and TRBJ2-5, the complete variable domain reads DVKVTQSSRYLVKRTGEKVFLECVQDMDHENMFWYRQDPGLGLRLIYFSYDVKMKEKGDIPEGYSVSREKKERFSLILESASTNQTSMYLCASSPPGLAGETQYFGPGTRLLVL.

The genes are TRBV20-1 and TRBJ1-3, with 7 bases matching TRBD1. V lost 0 bases, J lost 0 bases, and 11 bases stayed unmatched. The CDR3 consists of 18 residues. Looked up from germline, CDR1 is DFQATT and CDR2 is SNEGSKA (reference sequence). The CDR3 DNA follows: TGCAGTGCTAGAGATTCTGGGACAGTTGGGGGCTCTGGAAACACCATATATTTT. Protein sequence: CSARDSGTVGGSGNTIYF.

This clonotype was seen repeatedly, ten times or more. The rearrangement uses TRBV10-3 and TRBJ1-6; 7 nucleotides match TRBD1. The J segment lost 6 bases and the V segment lost 10 bases, leaving 6 bases of the junction unmatched. Germline V gene sequence: CDR1 ENHRY, CDR2 SYGVKD. The CDR3 contains 13 residues. DNA for the CDR3: TGTGCCAGTCGGGACAGAATTAATTCACCCCTCCACTTT. It translates to CASRDRINSPLHF.